This T cell receptor beta chain was profiled in a study of blood T cells in healthy people across ages. The CDR3 has 14 amino acids. Combining a sample-barcoded 5' primer with a J-beta primer mix, a second PCR ran for roughly 6 to 12 cycles. TCRdb fed the 5' RACE reads into MiXCR, producing one record per CDR3 protein. This table has about 840,000 distinct CDR3 sequences, roughly 28% appearing once. These records were also assigned to another study, of T cells of mothers and their children.

The sequencing sample was made of blood. The J gene is TRBJ2-5, the V gene TRBV12-3 or TRBV12-4, with TRBD2 matching over 10 bases. Judging by the DNA end, TRBJ2-7 fits better; the J call may be wrong. The clonotype comes from a woman in her 40s in good health. In DNA form, the CDR3 reads TGTGCCAGCAGTTCTAGCGGGAGCCTGTCCGAGCAGTACTTC. Protein product: CASSSSGSLSEQYF.